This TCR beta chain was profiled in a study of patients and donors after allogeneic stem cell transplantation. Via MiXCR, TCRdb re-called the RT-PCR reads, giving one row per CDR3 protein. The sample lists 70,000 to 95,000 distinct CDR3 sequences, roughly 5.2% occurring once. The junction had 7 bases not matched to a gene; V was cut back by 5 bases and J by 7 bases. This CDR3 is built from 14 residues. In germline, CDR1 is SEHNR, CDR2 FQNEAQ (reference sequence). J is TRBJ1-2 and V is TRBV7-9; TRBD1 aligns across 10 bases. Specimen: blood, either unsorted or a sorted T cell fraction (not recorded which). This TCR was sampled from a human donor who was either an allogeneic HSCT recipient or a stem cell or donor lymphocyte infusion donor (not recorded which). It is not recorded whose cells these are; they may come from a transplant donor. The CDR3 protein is CASSLQDRGSGYTF. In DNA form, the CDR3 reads TGTGCCAGCAGCCTACAGGACAGGGGGTCTGGCTACACCTTC.